The entry below gives a single T cell receptor beta chain sequence along with its context. What it recognizes is unknown. Each patient relapsed following autologous stem cell transplantation, and prior brentuximab vedotin exposure differed. Measured with immunoSEQ multiplex PCR; TCRdb has only the in-frame clones, and not every one. The data show approximately 57,000 clones, with about 91% seen just once and 8.5% to 12% held by the top ten. This sample is drawn from a study of PD-1 blockade in classical Hodgkin lymphoma. Study conclusions and caveats: Similar baseline diversity was found in complete responders and newly diagnosed patients. Exclusion was the outcome for patients who began nivolumab under 1 year after ASCT.

The ends were cut back, 5 bases at V and 0 bases at J, with 8 bases in the middle. Germline CDR1 KGHSH, CDR2 LQKENI. The CDR3 has 13 residues. The sequencing used peripheral blood mononuclear cells (PBMCs), collected before the second cycle of nivolumab. The clonotype comes from a human donor with classical Hodgkin lymphoma. This rearrangement joins TRBV18 to TRBJ2-7; tentatively, D is TRBD1 (6 bases). The CDR3 region is CASSWDISYEQYF. In DNA, the CDR3 is TGTGCCAGCTCATGGGACATCTCCTACGAGCAGTACTTC. The whole variable domain, filled in from reference TRBV18 and TRBJ2-7, reads NAGVMQNPRHLVRRRGQEARLRCSPMKGHSHVYWYRQLPEEGLKFMVYLQKENIIDESGMPKERFSAEFPKEGPSILRIQQVVRGDSAAYFCASSWDISYEQYFGPGTRLTVT.